These 29 T cell receptor beta chains originate from one sample sequenced in a study of shared clonotypes between healthy human individuals. Profiling relied on immunoSEQ multiplex PCR, and the TCRdb table lists in-frame clones only, not all of them. Among approximately 840,000 clones listed, about 96% were seen once. As defined, naive CD8 cells were CD45RO-negative and positively selected for CCR7, with terminally differentiated effector memory CD45RA+ cells excluded. The sequencing sample was made of naive CD8+ T cells sorted from blood. The source is a man aged 25-45 years in good health.

This chain uses TRBV14 with TRBJ2-1, with 11 bases fitting TRBD2. The germline gives CDR1 SGHDN, CDR2 FVKESK. The CDR3 is 20 amino acids. V was pared by 0 bases and J by 5 bases, with 15 bases of the junction left unmatched. In nucleotides, the CDR3 is TGTGCCAGCAGCCAAGAATCCCCTACTCTACTAGCGGGAGAGGACAATGAGCAGTTCTTC. Protein product: CASSQESPTLLAGEDNEQFF.

CDR3 in amino acids: CASSPGQGTGELFF. The CDR3 DNA follows: TGTGCCAGCAGCCCGGGACAGGGCACCGGGGAGCTGTTTTTT. The V call is TRBV13, the J call TRBJ2-2; TRBD1 agrees at 9 bases. After removal of 5 bases from V and 4 bases from J, the junction contained 2 bases not matched to a gene. Germline assignment: CDR1 PRHDT and CDR2 FYEKMQ (reference sequence). This CDR3 has 14 residues. Full variable domain (remainder filled in from reference TRBV13 and TRBJ2-2): AAGVIQSPRHLIKEKRETATLKCYPIPRHDTVYWYQQGPGQDPQFLISFYEKMQSDKGSIPDRFSAQQFSDYHSELNMSSLELGDSALYFCASSPGQGTGELFFGEGSRLTVL.

V gene TRBV9 combines with J gene TRBJ2-3, with D unclear. The CDR3 extends over 16 amino acids. CDR1 is SGDLS and CDR2 is YYNGEE in the germline V gene. With 2 bases removed from V and 2 bases from J, the gap between germline ends came to 15 bases. CDR3 bases: TGTGCCAGCAGCGTCTCCAGCCTGTCCCCCACAGATACGCAGTATTTT. Amino acids: CASSVSSLSPTDTQYF.

The chain combines TRBV27 with TRBJ2-1; 8 bases map to TRBD2. Germline trimming cut 6 bases from V and 4 bases from J; bases unmatched to any gene: 11. The CDR3 is 16 residues long. CDR1 is MNHEY, CDR2 SMNVEV, per germline (reference sequence). The CDR3 loop reads CASSPLGVAGYNEQFF. The CDR3 DNA follows: TGTGCCAGCAGCCCCCTTGGGGTAGCGGGATACAATGAGCAGTTCTTC.

J is TRBJ1-5 and V is TRBV7-6; D remains unclear. The CDR3 runs to 15 residues. Germline CDR1 is SGHVS and CDR2 is FNYEAQ. V was clipped by 2 bases and J by 0 bases, with 8 bases between them. CDR3 nucleotides: TGTGCCAGCAGCTTATCCGGGATTAGCAATCAGCCCCAGCATTTT. Protein product: CASSLSGISNQPQHF.

The V and J genes are TRBV9 and TRBJ2-7; perhaps D is TRBD1 or TRBD2 (5 bases each). Deletions cut 3 bases from V and 5 bases from J, with 15 bases between. The CDR3 has 14 residues. From germline, CDR1 is SGDLS and CDR2 YYNGEE. The CDR3 DNA follows: TGTGCCAGCAGCGCTGGAGGCAGGGCTGACGAGCAGTACTTC. Encoded protein: CASSAGGRADEQYF. Full variable domain (rest looked up from reference TRBV9 and TRBJ2-7): DSGVTQTPKHLITATGQRVTLRCSPRSGDLSVYWYQQSLDQGLQFLIQYYNGEERAKGNILERFSAQQFPDLHSELNLSSLELGDSALYFCASSAGGRADEQYFGPGTRLTVT.

The chain joins TRBV7-3 to TRBJ2-7; D is uncertain. Looked up from germline, CDR1 is SGHTA and CDR2 is FQGTGA. The CDR3 extends over 15 amino acids. Deletions cut 1 base from V and 5 bases from J, with 15 bases between. The CDR3 reads CASSLIGDIRDEQYF. In DNA, the CDR3 is TGTGCCAGCAGCTTAATTGGGGATATCCGGGACGAGCAGTACTTC. Supplemented by reference TRBV7-3 and TRBJ2-7, the full variable domain reads GAGVSQTPSNKVTEKGKYVELRCDPISGHTALYWYRQSLGQGPEFLIYFQGTGAADDSGLPNDRFFAVRPEGSVSTLKIQRTERGDSAVYLCASSLIGDIRDEQYFGPGTRLTVT.

The chain carries TRBV7-2 and TRBJ1-5; D is undetermined. Per the germline V gene, CDR1 is SGHTA and CDR2 is FQGNSA. The CDR3 has 18 residues. Trimming left V 3 bases short and J 3 bases short, with 21 bases between. CDR3 DNA: TGTGCCAGCAGCTTGGTTGGGTGGGCCGACCTCTACAATCAGCCCCAGCATTTT. Protein: CASSLVGWADLYNQPQHF.

This chain uses TRBV4-2 with TRBJ1-2, with D uncertain. The length of the CDR3 is 13 residues. Germline CDR1 is LGHNA and CDR2 is YNFKEQ. V was trimmed by 4 bases and J by 1 base, leaving 7 bases between them. The CDR3 DNA is TGTGCCAGCAGCCGTAGCGTTAACTATGGCTACACCTTC. Its protein product is CASSRSVNYGYTF.

The chain uses TRBV5-1 and TRBJ1-2; 8 bases agree with TRBD1. Germline V gene sequence: CDR1 SGHRS, CDR2 YFSETQ. There are 15 residues in the CDR3. Trimming at V came to 4 bases and at J to 6 bases, leaving 11 bases not matched to a gene. The CDR3 loop reads CASSQGQGYQDGYTF. In DNA, the CDR3 is TGCGCCAGCAGCCAAGGACAGGGCTATCAGGATGGCTACACCTTC.

This clone came up once. This chain connects TRBV2 to TRBJ2-1; maybe TRBD1 (5 bases). CDR1 is SNHLY and CDR2 is FYNNEI in the germline V gene. The V end was cut by 7 bases, the J end by 5 bases, with 6 bases between. CDR3 length: 11 amino acids. CDR3 protein: CASKGHNEQFF. Here the CDR3 DNA reads TGTGCCAGCAAGGGGCACAATGAGCAGTTCTTC.

V is TRBV7-9 and J is TRBJ1-2; 9 nucleotides match TRBD1. J lost 2 bases, V lost 5 bases, and 6 bases had no gene match. This CDR3 is built from 15 residues. Germline assignment: CDR1 SEHNR and CDR2 FQNEAQ (reference sequence). CDR3 protein: CASSPTGTGNYGYTF. As DNA, the CDR3 is TGTGCCAGCAGCCCCACCGGGACAGGGAACTATGGCTACACCTTC. The whole variable domain, remainder taken from reference TRBV7-9 and TRBJ1-2, is DTGVSQNPRHKITKRGQNVTFRCDPISEHNRLYWYRQTLGQGPEFLTYFQNEAQLEKSRLLSDRFSAERPKGSFSTLEIQRTEQGDSAMYLCASSPTGTGNYGYTFGSGTRLTVV.

J is TRBJ2-5 and V is TRBV10-1; tentatively, D is TRBD1 (5 bases). This CDR3 region has 14 residues. The germline CDR1 and CDR2 sequences are WNHNN and SYGVQD (reference sequence). Trimming pared 3 bases from V and 4 bases from J, leaving 12 bases between. CDR3 in DNA: TGCGCCAGCAGTGAAGCCGGGCAGGGAGAGACCCAGTACTTC. Encoded protein: CASSEAGQGETQYF.

The gene calls are TRBV25-1 and TRBJ2-7; possible D gene TRBD1, 5 bases. The CDR3 totals 14 residues. The ends were cut back, 2 bases at V and 1 base at J, with 9 bases in the middle. Germline values: CDR1 MGHDK, CDR2 SYGVNS. The CDR3 region is CASSEQGPSYEQYF. DNA of the CDR3: TGTGCCAGCAGTGAACAGGGTCCTTCCTACGAGCAGTACTTC.

V is TRBV19 and J is TRBJ1-1; D is unresolved. The CDR3 is 17 amino acids. Trimming removed 4 bases from V and 1 base from J, with 19 bases in between. Per the germline V gene, CDR1 is LNHDA and CDR2 is SQIVND (reference sequence). CDR3 protein: CASSKYLIGQSNTEAFF. Written as DNA, the CDR3 is TGTGCCAGTAGTAAGTACCTGATAGGGCAGTCGAACACTGAAGCTTTCTTT.

The chain is built from TRBV4-3 and TRBJ2-3, with 11 bases lining up with TRBD2. The ends lost 5 bases at V and 6 bases at J; junction bases unmatched: 10. Germline CDR1 and CDR2: LGHNA and YSLEER. The CDR3 covers 16 residues. DNA of the CDR3: TGCGCCAGCAGCTCGACTGCTAGCGGGAGGAGGGATACGCAGTATTTT. Protein product: CASSSTASGRRDTQYF.

This rearrangement joins TRBV14 to TRBJ2-7, with 10 bases that match TRBD2. CDR1 and CDR2 (germline): SGHDN, FVKESK. The CDR3 has 17 residues. V shed 1 base, J shed 5 bases, and the junction held 11 bases outside the gene matches. The DNA of the CDR3 is TGTGCCAGCAGCCAAGTTGTATCTAGCGGGAGATGGGACGAGCAGTACTTC. Its translation: CASSQVVSSGRWDEQYF.

This clone was seen just once. The J gene is TRBJ1-1, the V gene TRBV15, with a possible D match to TRBD1 (5 bases). CDR3 size: 15 residues. Trimming pared 5 bases from V and 4 bases from J, leaving 17 bases between. The germline gives CDR1 LNHNV, CDR2 YYDKDF (reference sequence). CDR3 coding DNA: TGTGCCACCAGCCGGCCCGGGACCAGTCGCACTGAAGCTTTCTTT. Protein sequence: CATSRPGTSRTEAFF.

The rearrangement links TRBV9 to TRBJ2-3; D may be TRBD2 (6 bases). Trimming took off 4 bases at V and 1 base at J, with 16 bases between the two ends. The CDR3 runs to 16 residues. CDR1 and CDR2 (germline): SGDLS, YYNGEE. The CDR3 here is CASSPFGSGGTDTQYF. The CDR3 coding sequence is TGTGCCAGCAGCCCGTTCGGGAGCGGCGGCACAGATACGCAGTATTTT.

The chain combines TRBV7-3 with TRBJ1-3, with a possible D match to TRBD1 (6 bases). The CDR3 is 16 amino acids. CDR1 is SGHTA and CDR2 is FQGTGA in the germline V gene. V lost 5 bases and J 4 bases, leaving 18 bases between the germline ends. In nucleotides, the CDR3 is TGTGCCAGCAGCGCATCCCCAGGGGTGTGGGGAAACACCATATATTTT. It is translated as CASSASPGVWGNTIYF.

This rearrangement joins TRBV28 to TRBJ2-7; D not resolved. V was pared by 8 bases and J by 2 bases, with 13 bases between. Germline CDR1 is MDHEN and CDR2 is SYDVKM. This CDR3 has 13 residues. CDR3 nucleotides: TGTGCCAGCCGGCGAGTAGAGGCCTACGAGCAGTACTTC. Translation gives CASRRVEAYEQYF.

This chain links TRBV28 with TRBJ2-1, with 9 positions matching TRBD1. The CDR3 runs 14 residues. J lost 9 bases, V lost 4 bases, and 7 bases had no gene match. Germline V lookup: CDR1 MDHEN, CDR2 SYDVKM. The CDR3 spells CASSSGQGISEQFF. CDR3 in DNA: TGTGCCAGCAGTTCGGGACAGGGCATTAGTGAGCAGTTCTTC.

The V call is TRBV5-1, the J call TRBJ2-7; D may be TRBD1 (6 bases). The CDR3 runs 15 residues. V dropped 4 bases and J dropped 4 bases, with 18 bases sitting between them. The germline CDR1 and CDR2 sequences are SGHRS and YFSETQ. In nucleotides, the CDR3 is TGCGCCAGCAGCCTAACTACCGGACAGAGATACGAGCAGTACTTC. Translating gives CASSLTTGQRYEQYF.

This clone was counted a single time. Other nucleotide sequences in the sample specify the same CDR3. This chain links TRBV5-1 with TRBJ2-7; 7 nucleotides align to TRBD1. Germline trimming cut 0 bases from V and 4 bases from J; bases unmatched to any gene: 4. CDR3 size: 14 residues. Germline loops: CDR1 SGHRS, CDR2 YFSETQ. The CDR3 loop reads CASSLAGTVYEQYF. In DNA form, the CDR3 reads TGCGCCAGCAGCTTGGCGGGGACAGTTTACGAGCAGTACTTC.

As DNA, the CDR3 is TGTGCCAGCAGCTTCCCGGACCAAGATACGCAGTATTTT. This translates into CASSFPDQDTQYF. The V gene is TRBV7-9, the J gene TRBJ2-3, with D hard to call. Trimming removed 3 bases at V and 5 bases at J, with 9 bases between. CDR3 size: 13 residues. Germline loops: CDR1 SEHNR, CDR2 FQNEAQ (reference sequence).

The chain has TRBV7-9 and TRBJ2-3; D remains unclear. The germline V and J ends were trimmed by 5 bases and 7 bases, with 10 bases remaining between them. The germline V gene has CDR1 SEHNR and CDR2 FQNEAQ (reference sequence). The CDR3 consists of 12 residues. The CDR3 sequence is CASSIRANTQYF. CDR3 DNA: TGTGCCAGCAGCATACGGGCAAATACGCAGTATTTT.

Notes on this clone: The sample contains more than one DNA sequence encoding this CDR3. The CDR3 DNA is TGTGCCAGCAGCGGAGCGGTAAGCTCCTACAATGAGCAGTTCTTC. Translating gives CASSGAVSSYNEQFF. The rearrangement links TRBV9 to TRBJ2-1; possible D gene TRBD2, 5 bases. Between the trimmed V and J ends, which lost 3 bases and 0 bases, there was a span of 10 bases. Germline CDR1 reads SGDLS; CDR2 reads YYNGEE. The CDR3 is 15 residues long.

This rearrangement joins TRBV7-9 to TRBJ2-3, with D uncertain. V gave up 5 bases and J gave up 6 bases, with 15 bases separating them. Per germline, CDR1 SEHNR and CDR2 FQNEAQ (reference sequence). The CDR3 extends over 14 amino acids. CDR3 nucleotide sequence: TGTGCCAGCAGCCGCCGGGTTGGTGCCGATACGCAGTATTTT. Amino acids: CASSRRVGADTQYF.

The chain employs TRBV13 and TRBJ2-5; D is undetermined. Trimming removed 5 bases at V and 7 bases at J, with 8 bases between. This CDR3 is built from 11 residues. Germline V gene data show CDR1 as PRHDT and CDR2 as FYEKMQ (reference sequence). CDR3 loop: CASSAGVTQYF. The CDR3 DNA sequence: TGTGCCAGCAGCGCTGGGGTGACCCAGTACTTC.